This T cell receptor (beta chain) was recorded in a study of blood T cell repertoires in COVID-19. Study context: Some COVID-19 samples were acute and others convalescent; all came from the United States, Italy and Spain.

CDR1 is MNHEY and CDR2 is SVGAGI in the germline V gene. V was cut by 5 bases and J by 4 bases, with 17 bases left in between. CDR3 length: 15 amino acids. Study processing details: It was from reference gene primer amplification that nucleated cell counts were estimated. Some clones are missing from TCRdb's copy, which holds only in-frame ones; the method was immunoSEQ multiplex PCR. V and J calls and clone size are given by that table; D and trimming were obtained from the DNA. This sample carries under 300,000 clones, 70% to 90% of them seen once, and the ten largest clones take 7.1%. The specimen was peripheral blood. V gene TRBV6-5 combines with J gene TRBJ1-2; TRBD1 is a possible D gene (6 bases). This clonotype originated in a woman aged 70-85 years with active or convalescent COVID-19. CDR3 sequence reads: CASSNPRDTAYGYTF. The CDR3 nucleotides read TGTGCCAGCAGTAACCCCCGGGACACGGCCTATGGCTACACCTTC.